The 27 T cell receptor beta chains below were found in one sample sequenced in a study of cytotoxic CD8 clonotypes in ibrutinib-treated CLL. Profiling relied on immunoSEQ multiplex PCR, and the TCRdb table lists in-frame clones only, not all of them. The top ten hold 30% to 45% of the sample, which has approximately 100,000 clones, approximately 58% seen once. The specimen was PBMCs, collected after 24 months of ibrutinib treatment. Receptor source: a human donor with chronic lymphocytic leukemia.

This chain joins TRBV28 and TRBJ2-2, with D maybe TRBD1 (5 bases). Germline V gene data show CDR1 as MDHEN and CDR2 as SYDVKM. The CDR3 covers 13 residues. Trimming stripped 6 bases from V and 4 bases from J, with 9 bases between. In DNA, the CDR3 is TGTGCCAGCAGGAGACAGATCACCGGGGAGCTGTTTTTT. Amino acid sequence: CASRRQITGELFF.

This clone showed up just a few times. This chain joins TRBV5-6 and TRBJ2-2, with D unresolved. The CDR3 extends over 15 amino acids. Deletions cut 4 bases from V and 1 base from J, with 11 bases between. CDR1 is SGHDT and CDR2 is YYEEEE in the germline V gene. The CDR3 bases are TGTGCCAGCAGCCTGTTGGACCGGAACACCGGGGAGCTGTTTTTT. Translating it yields CASSLLDRNTGELFF.

This clone has only a few counts. The chain carries TRBV5-4 and TRBJ2-2; D not resolved. The germline V and J ends were trimmed by 0 bases and 9 bases, with 6 bases remaining between them. Per the germline V gene, CDR1 is SGHNT and CDR2 is YYREEE (reference sequence). CDR3 length: 12 amino acids. The CDR3 reads CASSLAGRELFF. CDR3 DNA: TGTGCCAGCAGCTTGGCAGGCCGGGAGCTGTTTTTT.

The rearrangement links TRBV4-1 to TRBJ1-2, with 7 nucleotides matching TRBD1. CDR1 is MGHRA, CDR2 YSYEKL, per germline. J lost 8 bases, V lost 2 bases, and 11 bases had no gene match. CDR3 length: 15 amino acids. In DNA form, the CDR3 reads TGCGCCAGCAGCCAAAATGGACAGGCTCCAGGAGGCTACACCTTC. Encoded protein: CASSQNGQAPGGYTF.

This chain links TRBV14 with TRBJ2-7; 9 bases match TRBD1. With 4 bases clipped from V and 7 bases from J, the junction kept 8 bases outside the gene matches. The CDR3 covers 14 residues. CDR1 is SGHDN, CDR2 FVKESK, per germline. The CDR3: CASSPRTGAQEQYF. The CDR3 region has the DNA TGTGCCAGCAGCCCGAGGACAGGGGCGCAAGAGCAGTACTTC.

V and J are TRBV29-1 and TRBJ2-5; 8 nucleotides match TRBD2. The CDR3 is 14 residues long. Trimming at V came to 7 bases and at J to 1 base, leaving 8 bases not matched to a gene. Germline CDR1 and CDR2: SQVTM and ANQGSEA. The CDR3 reads CSGSRSGGQETQYF. The CDR3 nucleotides read TGCAGCGGGAGTAGGAGCGGGGGCCAAGAGACCCAGTACTTC. Filled out from reference TRBV29-1 and TRBJ2-5, the complete variable domain reads SAVISQKPSRDICQRGTSLTIQCQVDSQVTMMFWYRQQPGQSLTLIATANQGSEATYESGFVIDKFPISRPNLTFSTLTVSNMSPEDSSIYLCSGSRSGGQETQYFGPGTRLLVL.

The gene calls are TRBV11-3 and TRBJ1-2, with 7 bases matching TRBD1. This CDR3 has 15 amino acids. The germline CDR1 and CDR2 sequences are SGHNT and YENEEA. V dropped 0 bases and J dropped 3; count of bases not matched to a gene: 4. CDR3 region: CASSLDLTGDYGYTF. As DNA, the CDR3 is TGTGCCAGCAGCTTAGACTTAACAGGGGACTATGGCTACACCTTC.

The genes are TRBV5-4 and TRBJ2-6; perhaps TRBD1 as D (5 bases). This CDR3 is built from 16 residues. CDR1 and CDR2 from the germline V gene are SGHNT and YYREEE (reference sequence). The V and J ends lost 1 base and 0 bases respectively, with 8 bases between them. CDR3 loop: CASSLRQLSGANVLTF. CDR3 sequence (DNA): TGTGCCAGCAGCTTGAGACAGCTCTCTGGGGCCAACGTCCTGACTTTC.

This chain joins TRBV9 and TRBJ2-1, with TRBD1 identical over 7 bases. J was trimmed by 5 bases and V by 2 bases; bases with no gene match: 7. From germline, CDR1 is SGDLS and CDR2 YYNGEE. The CDR3 is made up of 15 amino acids. CDR3 in amino acids: CASSVRQGEDNEQFF. The CDR3 DNA follows: TGTGCCAGCAGCGTTCGACAGGGAGAAGACAATGAGCAGTTCTTC.

CDR3 in amino acids: CASSYGVSYGYTF. CDR3 DNA sequence: TGTGCCAGCAGTTACGGGGTTAGCTATGGCTACACCTTC. The chain employs TRBV6-5 and TRBJ1-2; the D is unclear. This CDR3 has 13 amino acids. Germline V CDR1 and CDR2: MNHEY, SVGAGI. V dropped 2 bases and J dropped 4 bases, with 8 bases sitting between them.

The chain links TRBV6-6 to TRBJ2-6; D gene unclear. CDR1 and CDR2 from the germline V gene are MNHNY and SVGAGI (reference sequence). The CDR3 consists of 15 residues. With 8 bases removed from V and 0 bases from J, the gap between germline ends came to 11 bases. The CDR3 reads CASVPPTSGANVLTF. CDR3 coding DNA: TGTGCCAGCGTACCGCCAACCTCTGGGGCCAACGTCCTGACTTTC.

The rearrangement uses TRBV6-1 and TRBJ1-2, with D unclear. This CDR3 region has 14 residues. The V end was cut by 7 bases, the J end by 5 bases, with 17 bases between. Germline V gives CDR1 MNHNS, CDR2 SASEGT. The CDR3 is CASTLGSTPYGYTF. The CDR3 nucleotides read TGTGCCAGCACCTTAGGGAGTACCCCTTATGGCTACACCTTC.

The chain is built from TRBV5-1 and TRBJ2-3; 8 positions match TRBD1. Germline lookup yields CDR1 SGHRS and CDR2 YFSETQ. The CDR3 runs 13 residues. Unmatched junction bases numbered 2, after V lost 4 bases and J lost 4 bases. The DNA for the CDR3 is TGCGCCAGCAGCGGACAGGGCGCAGATACGCAGTATTTT. Translating it yields CASSGQGADTQYF.

Written as DNA, the CDR3 is TGTGCCAGCAGCTCAAGTGGACAGGGGGAACACACCTTC. Protein product: CASSSSGQGEHTF. The chain combines TRBV7-2 with TRBJ1-2, with 10 bases aligning to TRBD1. After removal of 4 bases from V and 12 bases from J, the junction contained 8 bases not matched to a gene. CDR1 SGHTA and CDR2 FQGNSA come from the germline V gene. CDR3 length equals 13 residues.

This clone has just a few counts. The chain has TRBV30 and TRBJ2-2, with D possibly TRBD2 on 6 matching bases. Between the trimmed V and J ends, which lost 0 bases and 7 bases, there was a span of 12 bases. The CDR3 covers 14 residues. Germline loops: CDR1 GTSNPN, CDR2 SVGIG (reference sequence). The chain's CDR3 is CAWSVPGRDGELFF. The CDR3 DNA is TGTGCCTGGAGTGTCCCAGGGCGGGACGGGGAGCTGTTTTTT.

This chain links TRBV27 with TRBJ2-6, with D possibly being TRBD1 or TRBD2 (6 bases each). V gave up 2 bases and J gave up 6 bases, with 17 bases separating them. From germline, CDR1 is MNHEY and CDR2 SMNVEV (reference sequence). CDR3 length: 17 amino acids. The CDR3 nucleotides are TGTGCCAGCAGTTTAAGCAGGGGAGGTTTCAAGGCCAACGTCCTGACTTTC. Translation gives CASSLSRGGFKANVLTF.

The chain is built from TRBV6-1 and TRBJ1-4; D is unclear. This CDR3 is 15 amino acids long. CDR1 and CDR2 (germline): MNHNS, SASEGT. Trimming shortened V by 0 bases and J by 4 bases, and 9 bases separated the two germline ends. CDR3 coding DNA: TGTGCCAGCAGTGAAGCTTTACAGCGTAATGAAAAACTGTTTTTT. It codes for CASSEALQRNEKLFF.

The V gene is TRBV13, the J gene TRBJ2-2, with D perhaps assigned TRBD1 or TRBD2 (6 bases each). Per germline, CDR1 PRHDT and CDR2 FYEKMQ (reference sequence). Trimming stripped 5 bases from V and 6 bases from J, with 13 bases between. This CDR3 region has 14 residues. CDR3 sequence: CASSQMGGAGELFF. The CDR3 bases are TGTGCCAGCAGCCAAATGGGGGGCGCCGGGGAGCTGTTTTTT.

The chain links TRBV2 to TRBJ2-5; 9 bases agree with TRBD2. Germline loops: CDR1 SNHLY, CDR2 FYNNEI. V lost 3 bases, J lost 2 bases, and 4 bases stayed unmatched. The CDR3 spans 15 residues. The CDR3 is CASSESGGQQETQYF. Here the CDR3 DNA reads TGTGCCAGCAGTGAGAGCGGGGGGCAGCAAGAGACCCAGTACTTC.

This sequence joins TRBV9 and TRBJ2-7, with 7 bases identical to TRBD2. This CDR3 contains 15 residues. Germline V lookup: CDR1 SGDLS, CDR2 YYNGEE. The ends lost 2 bases at V and 0 bases at J; junction bases unmatched: 5. CDR3 in DNA: TGTGCCAGCAGCGTTAGCGGGTCCTACTCCTACGAGCAGTACTTC. Its protein product is CASSVSGSYSYEQYF.

This clone occurred once. V gene TRBV4-1 combines with J gene TRBJ2-2; possible D gene TRBD1, 6 bases. The CDR3 is 19 amino acids. The germline V gene has CDR1 MGHRA and CDR2 YSYEKL. V was trimmed by 0 bases and J by 2 bases, leaving 19 bases between them. CDR3 residues: CASSQDQGTPTVNTGELFF. CDR3 in DNA: TGCGCCAGCAGCCAAGACCAAGGGACACCGACAGTTAACACCGGGGAGCTGTTTTTT.

This clone has just a few counts. This sequence joins TRBV4-1 and TRBJ2-1; 9 bases map to TRBD2. Looked up from germline, CDR1 is MGHRA and CDR2 is YSYEKL. The CDR3 extends over 15 amino acids. The V and J ends lost 1 base and 4 bases, in that order; junction bases with no gene match: 2. As DNA, the CDR3 is TGCGCCAGCAGCCAAGTAGCGGGGGTGTACAATGAGCAGTTCTTC. This encodes CASSQVAGVYNEQFF.

This clone was found a few times. The same CDR3 can be traced to other DNA sequences in this sample. This chain links TRBV25-1 with TRBJ1-5; D ambiguous. V was cut by 5 bases and J by 2 bases, with 4 bases left in between. Germline CDR1 is MGHDK and CDR2 is SYGVNS. The CDR3 spans 12 residues. In DNA, the CDR3 is TGTGCCAGCAGTTTAGGCAATCAGCCCCAGCATTTT. This codes for CASSLGNQPQHF.

The chain employs TRBV7-7 and TRBJ2-5; TRBD1 matches 11 bases. The V gene end was trimmed by 5 bases and the J gene end by 3 bases; junction bases not matched to a gene: 5. Germline V CDR1 and CDR2: SSHAT, FNYEAQ (reference sequence). The CDR3 runs to 15 residues. CDR3 DNA sequence: TGTGCCAGCAGCCTACTGGGACAGGGGGAAGAGACCCAGTACTTC. This gives the protein CASSLLGQGEETQYF.

CDR3 loop: CASSEDIYGYTF. CDR3 bases: TGTGCCAGCAGTGAAGACATTTATGGCTACACCTTC. This chain links TRBV2 with TRBJ1-2; the D is unclear. CDR3 length: 12 residues. Trimming cost V 1 base and J 5 bases, with 5 bases left between them. CDR1 SNHLY and CDR2 FYNNEI come from the germline V gene.

This clone was detected a few times. The chain links TRBV29-1 to TRBJ2-7; D remains unclear. Germline-derived CDR1 and CDR2 are SQVTM and ANQGSEA. The CDR3 has 12 residues. V was shortened by 5 bases and J by 3 bases, with 11 bases between the two germline ends. CDR3 region: CSVYSLGYEQYF. DNA of the CDR3: TGCAGCGTTTACTCCCTGGGCTACGAGCAGTACTTC.

This chain connects TRBV27 to TRBJ1-5; 11 nucleotides agree with TRBD1. The CDR3 is 14 amino acids. The germline gives CDR1 MNHEY, CDR2 SMNVEV (reference sequence). V lost 9 bases to trimming and J lost 4 bases; unmatched junction nucleotides: 5. The CDR3 DNA sequence: TGTGCCAGGCGGGACAGGGGGTGTAATCAGCCCCAGCATTTT. Amino acids: CARRDRGCNQPQHF.